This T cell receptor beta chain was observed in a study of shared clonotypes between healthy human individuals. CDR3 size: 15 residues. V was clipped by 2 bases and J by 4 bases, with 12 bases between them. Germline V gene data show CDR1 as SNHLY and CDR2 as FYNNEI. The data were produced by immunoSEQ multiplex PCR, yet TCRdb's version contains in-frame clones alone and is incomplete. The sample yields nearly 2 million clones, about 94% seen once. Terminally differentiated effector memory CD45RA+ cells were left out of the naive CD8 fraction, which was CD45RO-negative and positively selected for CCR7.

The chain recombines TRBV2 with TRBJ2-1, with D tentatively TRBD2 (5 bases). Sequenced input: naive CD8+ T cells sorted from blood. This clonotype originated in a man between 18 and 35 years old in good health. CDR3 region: CASSEYRGLYNEQFF. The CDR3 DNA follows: TGTGCCAGCAGTGAATACAGAGGGCTTTACAATGAGCAGTTCTTC. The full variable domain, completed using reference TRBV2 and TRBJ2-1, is EPEVTQTPSHQVTQMGQEVILRCVPISNHLYFYWYRQILGQKVEFLVSFYNNEISEKSEIFDDQFSVERPDGSNFTLKIRSTKLEDSAMYFCASSEYRGLYNEQFFGPGTRLTVL.